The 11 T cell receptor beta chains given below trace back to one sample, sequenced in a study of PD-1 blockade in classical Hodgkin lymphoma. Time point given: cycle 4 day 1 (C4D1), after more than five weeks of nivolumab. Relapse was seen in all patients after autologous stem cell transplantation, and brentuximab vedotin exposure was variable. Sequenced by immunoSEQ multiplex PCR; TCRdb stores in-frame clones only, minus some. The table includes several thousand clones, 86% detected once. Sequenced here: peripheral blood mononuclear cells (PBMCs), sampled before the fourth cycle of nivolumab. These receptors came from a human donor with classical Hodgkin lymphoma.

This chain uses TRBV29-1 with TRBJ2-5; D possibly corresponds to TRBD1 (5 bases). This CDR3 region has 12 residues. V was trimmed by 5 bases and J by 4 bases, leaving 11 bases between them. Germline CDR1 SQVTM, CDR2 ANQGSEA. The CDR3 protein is CSVLLGPETQYF. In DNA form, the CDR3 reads TGCAGCGTTTTACTGGGGCCAGAGACCCAGTACTTC.

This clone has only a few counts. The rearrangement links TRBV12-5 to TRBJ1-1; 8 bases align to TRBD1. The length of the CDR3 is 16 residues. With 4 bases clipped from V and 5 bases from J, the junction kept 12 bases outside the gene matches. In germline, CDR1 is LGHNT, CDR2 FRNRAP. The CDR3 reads CASGSGPRTGRTEAFF. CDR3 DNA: TGTGCTAGTGGTTCCGGACCTCGGACAGGGAGGACTGAAGCTTTCTTT.

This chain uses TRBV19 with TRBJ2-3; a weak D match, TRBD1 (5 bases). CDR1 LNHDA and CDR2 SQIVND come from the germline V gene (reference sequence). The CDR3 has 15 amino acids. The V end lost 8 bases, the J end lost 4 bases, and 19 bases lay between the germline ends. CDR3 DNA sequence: TGTGCCAGTGGTTCCCTTCGCAGGGTCCCAGATACGCAGTATTTT. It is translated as CASGSLRRVPDTQYF. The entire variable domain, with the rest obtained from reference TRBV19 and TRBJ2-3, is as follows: DGGITQSPKYLFRKEGQNVTLSCEQNLNHDAMYWYRQDPGQGLRLIYYSQIVNDFQKGDIAEGYSVSREKKESFPLTVTSAQKNPTAFYLCASGSLRRVPDTQYFGPGTRLTVL.

Written as DNA, the CDR3 is TGCGCCAGCAGCCCGACGATTGGGGGGTCAGGAGAGACCCAGTACTTC. It yields the protein CASSPTIGGSGETQYF. The chain links TRBV5-1 to TRBJ2-5, with D perhaps TRBD2 (6 bases). The CDR3 contains 16 residues. CDR1 is SGHRS, CDR2 YFSETQ, per germline. The ends were cut back, 4 bases at V and 4 bases at J, with 20 bases in the middle.

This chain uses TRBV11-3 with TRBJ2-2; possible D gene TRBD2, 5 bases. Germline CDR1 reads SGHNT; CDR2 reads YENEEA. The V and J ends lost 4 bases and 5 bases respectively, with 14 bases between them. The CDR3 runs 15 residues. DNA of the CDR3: TGTGCCAGCAGCTACCCGGGAATGCGGACCGGGGAGCTGTTTTTT. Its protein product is CASSYPGMRTGELFF.

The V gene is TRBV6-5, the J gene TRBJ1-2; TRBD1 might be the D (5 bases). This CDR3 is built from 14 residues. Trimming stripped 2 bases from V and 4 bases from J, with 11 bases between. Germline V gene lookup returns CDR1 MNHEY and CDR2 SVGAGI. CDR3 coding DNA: TGTGCCAGCAGTTACGGAGGACAACCCTATGGCTACACCTTC. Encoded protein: CASSYGGQPYGYTF.

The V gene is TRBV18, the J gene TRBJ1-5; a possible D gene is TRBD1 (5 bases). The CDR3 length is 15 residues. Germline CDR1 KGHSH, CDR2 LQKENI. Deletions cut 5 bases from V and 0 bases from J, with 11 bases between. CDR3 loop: CASSVGAPSNQPQHF. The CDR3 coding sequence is TGTGCCAGCTCAGTTGGGGCCCCTAGCAATCAGCCCCAGCATTTT.

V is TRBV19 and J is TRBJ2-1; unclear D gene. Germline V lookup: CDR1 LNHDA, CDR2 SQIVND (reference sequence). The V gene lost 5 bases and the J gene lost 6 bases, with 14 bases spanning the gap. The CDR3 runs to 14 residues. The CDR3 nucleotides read TGTGCCAGTAGTTTACCATTCGAAGCCAATGAGCAGTTCTTC. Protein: CASSLPFEANEQFF.

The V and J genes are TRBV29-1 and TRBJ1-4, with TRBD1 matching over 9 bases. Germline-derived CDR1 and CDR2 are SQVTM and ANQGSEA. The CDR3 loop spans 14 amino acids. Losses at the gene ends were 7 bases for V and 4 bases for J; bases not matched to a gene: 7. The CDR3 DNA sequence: TGCAGCGCTAGGACAGGGGTTATTAATGAAAAACTGTTTTTT. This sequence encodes CSARTGVINEKLFF.

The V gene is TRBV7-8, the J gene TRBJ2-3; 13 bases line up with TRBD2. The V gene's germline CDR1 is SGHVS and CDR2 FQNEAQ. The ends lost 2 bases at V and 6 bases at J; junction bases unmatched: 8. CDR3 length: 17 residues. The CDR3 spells CASSLFVTSGGADTQYF. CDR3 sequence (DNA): TGTGCCAGCAGCTTATTCGTCACTAGCGGGGGGGCGGATACGCAGTATTTT.

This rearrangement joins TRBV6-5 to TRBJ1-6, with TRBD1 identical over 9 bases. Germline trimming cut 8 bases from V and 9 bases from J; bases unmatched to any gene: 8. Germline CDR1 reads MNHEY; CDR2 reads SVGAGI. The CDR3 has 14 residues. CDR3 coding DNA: TGTGCCAGCCGGACAGGGACAGGGATTTCACCCCTCCACTTT. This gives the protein CASRTGTGISPLHF.